This T cell receptor beta chain was retrieved from a study of CD8+CD57+ T cells in acquired aplastic anemia. Broader study findings: Patients and controls shared about 30 CD8+ CDR3 sequences.

Investigators profiled TCR beta VDJ and CDR3 from genomic DNA template. TCRdb called the reads again in MiXCR, with one record for every CDR3 protein. This table holds around 250,000 distinct CDR3 sequences, roughly 50% found once. The CDR3 consists of 11 residues. The V gene lost 6 bases and the J gene lost 3 bases, with 8 bases spanning the gap. Per germline, CDR1 DFQATT and CDR2 SNEGSKA (reference sequence). This clonotype was counted at least ten times. Its antigen remains unknown. Sequenced input: sorted CD4+, CD8+, or CD8+CD57+ T cells (not recorded which) from PBMCs. The sequence derives from a human donor with severe aplastic anemia or a healthy control (not recorded which). The chain carries TRBV20-1 and TRBJ1-2; D gene ambiguous. This CDR3 is CSADVDYGYTF. CDR3 DNA: TGCAGTGCAGACGTAGACTATGGCTACACCTTC.